This T cell receptor (beta chain) originates from a study of T-cell reconstitution after alpha-beta-depleted transplantation in children. CDR3 length equals 15 residues. The V gene lost 2 bases and the J gene lost 4 bases, with 12 bases spanning the gap. CDR1 is LNHDA and CDR2 is SQIVND in the germline V gene (reference sequence). For TCRbeta, the library was prepared with unique molecular identifiers. TCRdb re-derived calls from the PCR reads in MiXCR, one entry per CDR3 protein. This table holds about 340,000 distinct CDR3 sequences, 10% to 13% found once. The sample consisted of PBMCs from the stem cell graft donor, taken from the stem cell graft. The chain links TRBV19 to TRBJ1-5; D unclear. This TCR came from a human donor who donated a stem cell graft to a child with acute lymphoblastic leukemia. DNA of the CDR3: TGTGCCAGTAGTATAAACGGGCAGGCTAATCAGCCCCAGCATTTT. Translating it yields CASSINGQANQPQHF.